These T cell receptor beta chains were read from a single sample in a study of T-cell reconstitution after alpha-beta-depleted transplantation in children. In TCRdb, the PCR reads were re-called with MiXCR into one record per CDR3 protein. The sample lists 440,000 or so distinct CDR3 sequences; 43% were seen once. This sample comprised PBMCs, obtained before TCRalphabeta/CD19-depleted stem cell transplant. These receptors originate from a girl aged 2 to 9 with aplastic anemia, due to receive a stem cell transplant. Both conserved end residues are part of each CDR3. D genes are given only for firm matches. Rows give clone size only sometimes, using once, few, many, or a class for an expanded clone.

>TRBJ2-3|many|-|TRBV6-6
TGTGCCAGCAGTTACTCGAACCGGCGGACGCAGTATTTT
CASSYSNRRTQYF
>TRBJ1-2|-|-|TRBV29-1
TGCAGCTTCCTCAATAGTAACTATGGCTACACCTTC
CSFLNSNYGYTF
>TRBJ1-1|few|-|TRBV20-1
TGCAGTGCTACCCGACAGACCAACGCTGAAGCTTTCTTT
CSATRQTNAEAFF
>TRBJ2-1|-|-|TRBV6-1
TGTGCCAGCAGTGAAGGTGACTACTCCTCCTCCTCCTACAATGAGCAGTTCTTC
CASSEGDYSSSSYNEQFF
>TRBJ2-3|many|-|TRBV20-1
TGCAGTGCTAGTAACCGAGTTGGAGATACGCAGTATTTT
CSASNRVGDTQYF
>TRBJ2-3|many|TRBD2|TRBV5-1
TGCGCCAGCAGCCAACGACTAGCGGGCGGCACAGATACGCAGTATTTT
CASSQRLAGGTDTQYF
>TRBJ2-1|-|TRBD1|TRBV28
TGTGCCAGCAGCGAGGGACAGGGCCTCAACAATGAGCAGTTCTTC
CASSEGQGLNNEQFF
>TRBJ1-2|many|-|TRBV5-1
TGCGCCAGCAGCTTGGACAGGGACGGCTACACCTTC
CASSLDRDGYTF
>TRBJ1-4|many|TRBD1|TRBV4-3
TGCGCCAGCAGCCACCCACAGGGGAAACTGTTTTTT
CASSHPQGKLFF
>TRBJ1-5|once|TRBD1|TRBV5-6
TGTGCCAGCAGCCTAATGACAGGGGGCAGGTTATCTCAGCCCCAGCATTTT
CASSLMTGGRLSQPQHF
>TRBJ2-2|few|TRBD1|TRBV20-1
TGCAGTGCTACAGACAGGGGCACCGGGGAGCTGTTTTTT
CSATDRGTGELFF
>TRBJ2-1|-|TRBD2|TRBV5-1
TGCGCCAGCAGCTTGGTTCCGGGAGGGTACAATGAGCAGTTCTTC
CASSLVPGGYNEQFF
>TRBJ2-1|-|-|TRBV3-1
TGTGCCAGCAGCCAATGGGCGGAAGGTGAGCAGTTCTTC
CASSQWAEGEQFF
>TRBJ2-1|many|TRBD1|TRBV5-1
TGCGCCAGCAGCCAAGGACAGGGTCTCAATGAGCAGTTCTTC
CASSQGQGLNEQFF
>TRBJ2-7|few|TRBD1|TRBV15
TGTGCCACCAGCAGAGATCCCAGGGGGCCCTACGAGCAGTACTTC
CATSRDPRGPYEQYF
>TRBJ2-3|few|TRBD2|TRBV15
TGTGCCACCAGCAGAGTACTAGCGGTTATCACAGATACGCAGTATTTT
CATSRVLAVITDTQYF
>TRBJ2-7|-|TRBD2|TRBV5-4
TGTGCCAGCAGCTTGGCCCCGACTAGCGGGAGCTACGAGCAGTACTTC
CASSLAPTSGSYEQYF
>TRBJ2-7|few|-|TRBV29-1
TGCAGCGGGGGTGGTATCGACGAGCAGTACTTC
CSGGGIDEQYF
>TRBJ2-7|many|-|TRBV6-1
TGTGCCAGCAGTGAACGCCGGGGTACCTACGAGCAGTACTTC
CASSERRGTYEQYF
>TRBJ2-6|-|-|TRBV5-1
TGCGCCAGCAGCTTAACACCGTACCCTGGGGCCAACGTCCTGACTTTC
CASSLTPYPGANVLTF
>TRBJ1-3|-|TRBD1|TRBV11-3
TGTGCCAGCAGCCGCGGGACAGGGCCTGGAAACACCATATATTTT
CASSRGTGPGNTIYF
>TRBJ1-1|-|-|TRBV7-8
TGTGCCAGCTCTTGGGGCGCAGAAGCTTTCTTT
CASSWGAEAFF
>TRBJ2-1|many|TRBD2|TRBV6-1
TGTGCCAGCAAACTAGCGGGAGTATTCACTGAGCAGTTCTTC
CASKLAGVFTEQFF
>TRBJ2-5|-|TRBD2|TRBV20-1
TGCAGTGCTAAAACCGGGACTAGCGAAGAGACCCAGTACTTC
CSAKTGTSEETQYF
>TRBJ2-4|-|-|TRBV20-1
TGCAGTGCCGCGAGGGGCCTAGCCAAGAACATTCAGTACTTC
CSAARGLAKNIQYF
>TRBJ2-5|once|TRBD2|TRBV20-1
TGCAGTGCTATCCAGGGGGTAGCGGGGGCTCAAGAGACCCAGTACTTC
CSAIQGVAGAQETQYF
>TRBJ2-1|-|-|TRBV2
TGTGCCAGCAGTGATGCCCGATACAATGAGCAGTTCTTC
CASSDARYNEQFF
>TRBJ2-1|few|-|TRBV5-6
TGTGCCAGCAGCCTCAAGCGGGTCTACAATGAGCAGTTCTTC
CASSLKRVYNEQFF
>TRBJ1-4|-|TRBD1|TRBV27
TGTGCCAGCGGAAACCAGGGACAGGGGACTAGAAAACTGTTTTTT
CASGNQGQGTRKLFF
>TRBJ2-7|few|-|TRBV9
TGTGCCAGCAGCTTAGACGGTCAGGGGTACTCCTACGAGCAGTACTTC
CASSLDGQGYSYEQYF
>TRBJ2-1|-|-|TRBV15
TGTGCCACCAGCCCAACCCCCCGGGACCTATACAATGAGCAGTTCTTC
CATSPTPRDLYNEQFF
>TRBJ2-5|-|TRBD1|TRBV20-1
TGCAGTGCTAGAGAGGGGGGCAGGGGGCTGGAGACCCCCTACTTC
CSAREGGRGLETPYF
>TRBJ1-2|-|-|TRBV20-1
TGCAGTGAAGGCAGGGGCTATGGCTACACCTTC
CSEGRGYGYTF
>TRBJ2-2|-|-|TRBV7-9
TGTGCCAGCAGCGAAACCAGGGTGGCGAACACCGGGGAGCTGTTTTTT
CASSETRVANTGELFF
>TRBJ1-5|-|-|TRBV19
TGTGCCAGTAGTGCACAGTTCTCTGAGGAGCCCCAGCATTTT
CASSAQFSEEPQHF
>TRBJ2-4|many|TRBD2|TRBV4-1
TGCGCCAGCAGCCAAGAAGCGGGACGTACCAAAAACATTCAGTACTTC
CASSQEAGRTKNIQYF
>TRBJ1-2|-|-|TRBV20-1
TGCAGTGCTAGTCCCGGGGATCATGCCGGCTACACCTTC
CSASPGDHAGYTF
>TRBJ2-5|once|-|TRBV7-2
TGTGCCAGCAGCCACCGGGCCAGGGACCAAGAGACCCAGTACTTC
CASSHRARDQETQYF
>TRBJ1-3|once|-|TRBV12-3/TRBV12-4
TGTGCCAGCAATCTGGGGGACCTGGGCTTCTCTGGAAACACCATATATTTT
CASNLGDLGFSGNTIYF
>TRBJ1-3|many|-|TRBV27
TGTGCCAGCACCTCACTGAACCCTGGAAACACCATATATTTT
CASTSLNPGNTIYF
>TRBJ1-5|-|-|TRBV5-1
TGCGCCAGCAGTCTGGACGGTCAGGTCAATCAGCCCCAGCATTTT
CASSLDGQVNQPQHF
>TRBJ2-3|-|-|TRBV9
TGTGCCAGCAGCGTAGACCGGACAGATACGCAGTATTTT
CASSVDRTDTQYF
>TRBJ2-4|few|-|TRBV6-2/TRBV6-3
TGTGCCAGCACCCGGGACGGCTCCAAAAACATTCAGTACTTC
CASTRDGSKNIQYF